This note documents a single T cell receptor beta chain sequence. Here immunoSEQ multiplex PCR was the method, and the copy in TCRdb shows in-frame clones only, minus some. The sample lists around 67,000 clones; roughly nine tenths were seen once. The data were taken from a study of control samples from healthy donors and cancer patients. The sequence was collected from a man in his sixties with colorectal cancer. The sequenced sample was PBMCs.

The CDR3: CASSLRGRNRGLETQYF. The CDR3 coding sequence is TGTGCCAGCAGCTTACGGGGACGGAACAGGGGTCTAGAGACCCAGTACTTC. The chain recombines TRBV7-2 with TRBJ2-5; TRBD1 agrees at 7 bases. The V and J ends lost 2 bases and 4 bases, in that order; junction bases with no gene match: 13. Germline CDR1 is SGHTA and CDR2 is FQGNSA. There are 17 residues in the CDR3.